The clone carrying this TCR beta chain was counted ten times or more. Antigen: not known. These data originate in a study of T cell clonality in common variable immunodeficiency. Study results and limitations: Compared with healthy controls, CVID subjects showed increased TCRbeta clonality, mostly in about a third. Common variable immunodeficiency TCR beta sequences reportedly had fewer deletions and N-nucleotide insertions.

CVID and control samples used equivalent genomic DNA input. Profiled with immunoSEQ multiplex PCR; TCRdb holds only in-frame clones, not every one. This sample has nearly 20,000 clones, each found more than once. Sequenced sample: peripheral blood mononuclear cells. This receptor was taken from a human donor with common variable immunodeficiency.

CDR3 bases read: TGTGCCAGCAGTGATAGGGCGAAGGGCGTATACAATTCACCC. Amino acids: CASSDRAKGVYNSP. The CDR3 reads in full as CASSDRAKGVYNSPLHF. The chain has TRBV2 and TRBJ1-6, with D hard to call. The observed sequence ends 3 residues before the CDR3 terminus, with the missing tail filled in from the germline J gene. There are 17 residues in the CDR3. Per the germline V gene, CDR1 is SNHLY and CDR2 is FYNNEI. Between the trimmed V and J ends, which lost 3 bases and 7 bases, there was a span of 19 bases.